Sequencing of this T cell receptor beta chain was carried out in a study of shared clonotypes between healthy human individuals. Naive CD8 cells were CD45RO-negative, positively selected for CCR7, excluding terminally differentiated effector memory CD45RA+ cells. This clone was observed once. CDR1 and CDR2 from the germline V gene are LNHDA and SQIVND (reference sequence). This CDR3 has 13 residues. Trimming removed 7 bases at V and 2 bases at J, with 11 bases between. Sequenced by immunoSEQ multiplex PCR; TCRdb stores in-frame clones only, minus some. The table includes roughly 570,000 clones, roughly 98% detected once.

This chain connects TRBV19 to TRBJ1-1; tentatively, D is TRBD1 (6 bases). This sequence originates from a man aged 30 to 45 in good health. Sequenced sample: naive CD8+ T cells sorted from blood. Here the CDR3 reads CASTPTGNTEAFF. CDR3 sequence (DNA): TGTGCCAGTACCCCGACAGGAAACACTGAAGCTTTCTTT.